This T cell receptor beta chain appears in the sequencing data of a study of sequential checkpoint blockade in melanoma. The wider study: Arm A got nivolumab then ipilimumab; arm B the reverse, 1:1. Both treatment sequences were followed by maintenance nivolumab.

The CDR3 has 16 amino acids. The germline gives CDR1 MNHNY, CDR2 SVGAGI (reference sequence). J gave up 4 bases and V 5 bases, and 10 bases lay outside the gene matches. Measured with immunoSEQ multiplex PCR; TCRdb has only the in-frame clones, and not every one. This sample has about 9,100 clones, with 59% found just once. The treatment: randomized to nivolumab then ipilimumab (arm A) or the reverse (arm B). None of the patients previously received DNA-damaging chemotherapy. PBMC sorting kept live CD3+CD8+ cells without CD19 or CD56. This sample comprised CD8+ T cells sorted from blood (inferred from file names), obtained from a patient given nivolumab and ipilimumab in sequence. The TCR was taken from a human donor with melanoma. The genes are TRBV6-6 and TRBJ2-2; TRBD2 aligns across 7 bases. This CDR3 is CASSVGGGSTTGELFF. The CDR3 nucleotides are TGTGCCAGCAGTGTCGGGGGAGGGTCGACCACCGGGGAGCTGTTTTTT.